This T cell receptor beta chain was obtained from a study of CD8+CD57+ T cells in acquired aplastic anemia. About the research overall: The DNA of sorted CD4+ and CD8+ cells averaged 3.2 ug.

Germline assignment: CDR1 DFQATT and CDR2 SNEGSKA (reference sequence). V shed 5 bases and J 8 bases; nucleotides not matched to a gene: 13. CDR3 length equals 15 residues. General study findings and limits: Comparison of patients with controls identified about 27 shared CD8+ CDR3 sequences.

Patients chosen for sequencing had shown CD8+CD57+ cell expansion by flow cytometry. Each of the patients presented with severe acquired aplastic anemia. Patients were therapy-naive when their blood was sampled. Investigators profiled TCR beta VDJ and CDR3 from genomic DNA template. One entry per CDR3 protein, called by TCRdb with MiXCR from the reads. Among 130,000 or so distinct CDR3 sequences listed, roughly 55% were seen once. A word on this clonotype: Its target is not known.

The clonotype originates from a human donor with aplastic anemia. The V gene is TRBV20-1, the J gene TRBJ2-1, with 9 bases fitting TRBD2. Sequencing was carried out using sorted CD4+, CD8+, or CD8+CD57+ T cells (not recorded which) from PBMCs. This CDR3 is CSAPGVAGVQHEQFF. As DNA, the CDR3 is TGCAGTGCTCCGGGGGTAGCGGGAGTCCAACATGAGCAGTTCTTC.